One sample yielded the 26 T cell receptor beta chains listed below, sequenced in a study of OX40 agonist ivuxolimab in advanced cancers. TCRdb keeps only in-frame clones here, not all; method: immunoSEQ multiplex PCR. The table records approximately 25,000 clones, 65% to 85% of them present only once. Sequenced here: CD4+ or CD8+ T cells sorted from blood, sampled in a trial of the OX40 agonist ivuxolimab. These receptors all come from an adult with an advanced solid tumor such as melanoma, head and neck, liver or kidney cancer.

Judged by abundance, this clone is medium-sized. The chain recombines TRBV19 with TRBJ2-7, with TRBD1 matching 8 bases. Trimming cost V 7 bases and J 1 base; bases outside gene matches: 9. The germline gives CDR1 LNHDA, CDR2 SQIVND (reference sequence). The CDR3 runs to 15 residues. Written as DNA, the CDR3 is TGTGCCAGTAAGCAGGGGGCCGGGGATTCCTACGAGCAGTACTTC. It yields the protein CASKQGAGDSYEQYF.

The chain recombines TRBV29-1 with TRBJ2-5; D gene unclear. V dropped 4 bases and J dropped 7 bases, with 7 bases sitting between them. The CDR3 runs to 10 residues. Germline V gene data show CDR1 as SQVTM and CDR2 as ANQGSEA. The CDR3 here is CSVGGGTQYF. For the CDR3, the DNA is TGCAGCGTTGGCGGTGGGACCCAGTACTTC.

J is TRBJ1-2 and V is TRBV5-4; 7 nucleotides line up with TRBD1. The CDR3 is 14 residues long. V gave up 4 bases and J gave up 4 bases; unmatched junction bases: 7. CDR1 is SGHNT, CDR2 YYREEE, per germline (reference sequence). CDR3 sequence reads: CASSQTGWGYGYTF. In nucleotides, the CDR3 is TGTGCCAGCAGCCAGACAGGGTGGGGCTATGGCTACACCTTC.

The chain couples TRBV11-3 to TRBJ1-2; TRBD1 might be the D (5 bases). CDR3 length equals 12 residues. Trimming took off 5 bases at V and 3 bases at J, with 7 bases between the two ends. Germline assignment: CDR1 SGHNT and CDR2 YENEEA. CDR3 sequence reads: CASSQGDYGYTF. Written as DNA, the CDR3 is TGTGCCAGCAGCCAGGGCGACTATGGCTACACCTTC.

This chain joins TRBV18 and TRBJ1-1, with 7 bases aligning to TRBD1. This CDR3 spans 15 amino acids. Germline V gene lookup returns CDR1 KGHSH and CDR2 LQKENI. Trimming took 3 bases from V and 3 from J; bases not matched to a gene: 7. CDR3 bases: TGTGCCAGCTCACCGACAGGGCAGGGGTACACTGAAGCTTTCTTT. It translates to CASSPTGQGYTEAFF.

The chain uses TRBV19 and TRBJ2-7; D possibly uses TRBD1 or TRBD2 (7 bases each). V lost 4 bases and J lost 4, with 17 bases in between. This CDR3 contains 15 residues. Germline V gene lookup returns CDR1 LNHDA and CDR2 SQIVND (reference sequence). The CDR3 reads CASSTTGWGGYEQYF. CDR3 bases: TGTGCCAGTAGTACGACAGGGTGGGGGGGTTACGAGCAGTACTTC.

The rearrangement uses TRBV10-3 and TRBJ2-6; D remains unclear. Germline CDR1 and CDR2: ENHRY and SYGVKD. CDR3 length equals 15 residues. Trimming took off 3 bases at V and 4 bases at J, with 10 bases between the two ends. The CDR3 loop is CAISEKGPGANVLTF. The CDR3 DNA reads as TGTGCCATCAGTGAAAAAGGGCCGGGGGCCAACGTCCTGACTTTC.

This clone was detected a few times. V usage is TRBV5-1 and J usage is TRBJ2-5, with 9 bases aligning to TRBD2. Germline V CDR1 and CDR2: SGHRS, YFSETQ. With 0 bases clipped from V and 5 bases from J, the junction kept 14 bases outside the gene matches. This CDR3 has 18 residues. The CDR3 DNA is TGCGCCAGCAGCTTGGGGCTAGCGGGGACCCTTCAAGAGGAGACCCAGTACTTC. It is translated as CASSLGLAGTLQEETQYF.

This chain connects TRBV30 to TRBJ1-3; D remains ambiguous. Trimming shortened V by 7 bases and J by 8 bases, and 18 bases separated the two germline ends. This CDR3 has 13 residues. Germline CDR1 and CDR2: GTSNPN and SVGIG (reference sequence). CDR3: CASSGNFGDTIYF. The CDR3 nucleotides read TGTGCCTCGTCAGGCAACTTTGGGGACACCATATATTTT. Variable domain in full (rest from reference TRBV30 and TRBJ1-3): SQTIHQWPATLVQPVGSPLSLECTVEGTSNPNLYWYRQAAGRGLQLLFYSVGIGQISSEVPQNLSASRPQDRQFILSSKKLLLSDSGFYLCASSGNFGDTIYFGEGSWLTVV.

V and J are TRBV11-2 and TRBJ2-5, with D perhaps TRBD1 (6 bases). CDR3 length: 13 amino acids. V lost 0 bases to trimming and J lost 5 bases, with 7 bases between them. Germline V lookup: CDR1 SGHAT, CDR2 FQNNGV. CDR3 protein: CASSLDRGETQYF. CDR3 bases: TGTGCCAGCAGCTTAGACAGGGGCGAGACCCAGTACTTC.

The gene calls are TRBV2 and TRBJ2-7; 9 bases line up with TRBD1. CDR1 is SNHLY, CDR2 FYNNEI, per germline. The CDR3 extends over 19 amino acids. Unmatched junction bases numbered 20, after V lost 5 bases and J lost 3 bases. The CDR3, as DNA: TGTGCCAGCAGTATTCTAACAGGGGGCGGCCTGAATGTGAACTACGAGCAGTACTTC. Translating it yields CASSILTGGGLNVNYEQYF.

The CDR3 sequence: CASSWGGEEFF. DNA for the CDR3: TGTGCCAGCAGTTGGGGAGGCGAGGAGTTTTTT. This chain connects TRBV6-6 to TRBJ1-4; D is unresolved. Germline CDR1 reads MNHNY; CDR2 reads SVGAGI (reference sequence). The CDR3 sequence is 11 residues long. V lost 4 bases to trimming and J lost 16 bases, with 13 bases between them.

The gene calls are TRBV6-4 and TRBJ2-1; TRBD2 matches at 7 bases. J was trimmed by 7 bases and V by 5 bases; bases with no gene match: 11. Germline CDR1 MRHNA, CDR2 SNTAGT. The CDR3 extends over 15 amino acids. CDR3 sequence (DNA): TGTGCCAGCAGTCAAGTGGCTAGCGGAAAAAATGAGCAGTTCTTC. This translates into CASSQVASGKNEQFF.

The CDR3 DNA sequence: TGTGCCAGTAGTATCCCGTCGACAGAGCCCCAAGATGGCTACACCTTC. It is translated as CASSIPSTEPQDGYTF. The chain is built from TRBV19 and TRBJ1-2; D is perhaps TRBD1 (5 bases). Germline V CDR1 and CDR2: LNHDA, SQIVND (reference sequence). V was pared by 3 bases and J by 6 bases, with 20 bases between. The CDR3 has 16 amino acids.

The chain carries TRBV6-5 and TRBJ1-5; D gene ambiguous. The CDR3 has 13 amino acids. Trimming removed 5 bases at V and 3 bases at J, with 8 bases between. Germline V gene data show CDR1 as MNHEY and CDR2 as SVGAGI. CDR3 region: CASSGSNNQPQHF. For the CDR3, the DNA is TGTGCCAGCAGTGGGAGTAACAATCAGCCCCAGCATTTT.

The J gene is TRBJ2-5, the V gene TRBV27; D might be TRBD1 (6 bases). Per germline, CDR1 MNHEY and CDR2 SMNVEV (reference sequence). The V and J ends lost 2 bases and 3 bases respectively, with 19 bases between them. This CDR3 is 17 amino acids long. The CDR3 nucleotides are TGTGCCAGCAGTTTAATAGGGGGTATGAGGGGAGAAGAGACCCAGTACTTC. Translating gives CASSLIGGMRGEETQYF.

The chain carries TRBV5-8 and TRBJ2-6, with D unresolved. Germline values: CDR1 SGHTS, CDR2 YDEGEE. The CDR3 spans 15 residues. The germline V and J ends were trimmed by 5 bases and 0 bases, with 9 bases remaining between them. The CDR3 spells CASSRDLSGANVLTF. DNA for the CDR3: TGTGCCAGCAGTCGCGACCTCTCTGGGGCCAACGTCCTGACTTTC.

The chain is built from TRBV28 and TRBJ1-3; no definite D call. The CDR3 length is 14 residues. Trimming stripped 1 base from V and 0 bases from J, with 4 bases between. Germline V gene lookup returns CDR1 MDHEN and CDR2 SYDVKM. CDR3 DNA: TGTGCCAGCAGTTTATCTATCTCTGGAAACACCATATATTTT. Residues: CASSLSISGNTIYF.

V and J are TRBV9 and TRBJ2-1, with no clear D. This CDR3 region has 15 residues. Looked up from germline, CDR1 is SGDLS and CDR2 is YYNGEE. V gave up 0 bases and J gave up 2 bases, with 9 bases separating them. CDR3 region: CASSVAGFPYNEQFF. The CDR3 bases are TGTGCCAGCAGCGTAGCGGGTTTCCCCTACAATGAGCAGTTCTTC.

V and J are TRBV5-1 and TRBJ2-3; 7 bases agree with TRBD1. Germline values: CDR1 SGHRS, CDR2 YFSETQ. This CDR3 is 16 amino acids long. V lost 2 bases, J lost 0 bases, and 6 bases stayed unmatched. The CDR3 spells CASSFRGPGSTDTQYF. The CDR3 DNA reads TGCGCCAGCAGCTTTAGGGGGCCGGGGAGCACAGATACGCAGTATTTT. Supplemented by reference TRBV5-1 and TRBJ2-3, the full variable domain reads KAGVTQTPRYLIKTRGQQVTLSCSPISGHRSVSWYQQTPGQGLQFLFEYFSETQRNKGNFPGRFSGRQFSNSRSEMNVSTLELGDSALYLCASSFRGPGSTDTQYFGPGTRLTVL.

The CDR3 nucleotides are TGTGCCAGCAGCTACCCCGGGACAGGGGTCTATGGCTACACCTTC. This encodes CASSYPGTGVYGYTF. J is TRBJ1-2 and V is TRBV5-4; 10 bases agree with TRBD1. J gave up 4 bases and V 3 bases, and 6 bases lay outside the gene matches. CDR3 length: 15 amino acids. Germline loops: CDR1 SGHNT, CDR2 YYREEE (reference sequence).

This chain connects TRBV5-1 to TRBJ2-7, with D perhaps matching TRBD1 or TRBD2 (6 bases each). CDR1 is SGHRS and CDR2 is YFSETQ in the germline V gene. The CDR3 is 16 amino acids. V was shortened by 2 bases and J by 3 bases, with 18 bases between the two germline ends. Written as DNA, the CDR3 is TGCGCCAGCAGCTTTTATGGACTCAGGGGAGGCTACGAGCAGTACTTC. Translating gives CASSFYGLRGGYEQYF. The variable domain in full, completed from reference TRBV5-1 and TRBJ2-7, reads KAGVTQTPRYLIKTRGQQVTLSCSPISGHRSVSWYQQTPGQGLQFLFEYFSETQRNKGNFPGRFSGRQFSNSRSEMNVSTLELGDSALYLCASSFYGLRGGYEQYFGPGTRLTVT.

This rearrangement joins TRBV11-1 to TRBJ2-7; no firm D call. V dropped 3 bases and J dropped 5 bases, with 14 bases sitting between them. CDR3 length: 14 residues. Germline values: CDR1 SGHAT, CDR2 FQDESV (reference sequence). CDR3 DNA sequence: TGTGCCAGCAGCTTCCCACACGCGCGGAACGAGCAGTACTTC. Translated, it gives CASSFPHARNEQYF.

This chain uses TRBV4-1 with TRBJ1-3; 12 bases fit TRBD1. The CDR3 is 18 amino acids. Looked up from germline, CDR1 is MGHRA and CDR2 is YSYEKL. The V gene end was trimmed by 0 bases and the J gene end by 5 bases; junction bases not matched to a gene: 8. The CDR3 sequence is CASSQEYSGQGARNTIYF. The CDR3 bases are TGCGCCAGCAGCCAAGAGTATTCGGGACAGGGGGCGAGAAACACCATATATTTT.

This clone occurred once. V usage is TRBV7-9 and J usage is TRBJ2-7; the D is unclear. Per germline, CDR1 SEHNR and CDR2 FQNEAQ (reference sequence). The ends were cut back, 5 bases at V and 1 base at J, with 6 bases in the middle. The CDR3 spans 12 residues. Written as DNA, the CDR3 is TGTGCCAGCAGCCCAGGTTCCTACGAGCAGTACTTC. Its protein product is CASSPGSYEQYF.

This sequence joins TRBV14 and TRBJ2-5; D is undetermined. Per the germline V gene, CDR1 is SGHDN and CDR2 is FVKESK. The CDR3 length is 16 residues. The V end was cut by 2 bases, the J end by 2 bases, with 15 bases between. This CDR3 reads CASSQMGFGAQETQYF. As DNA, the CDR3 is TGTGCCAGCAGCCAAATGGGCTTTGGAGCTCAAGAGACCCAGTACTTC.